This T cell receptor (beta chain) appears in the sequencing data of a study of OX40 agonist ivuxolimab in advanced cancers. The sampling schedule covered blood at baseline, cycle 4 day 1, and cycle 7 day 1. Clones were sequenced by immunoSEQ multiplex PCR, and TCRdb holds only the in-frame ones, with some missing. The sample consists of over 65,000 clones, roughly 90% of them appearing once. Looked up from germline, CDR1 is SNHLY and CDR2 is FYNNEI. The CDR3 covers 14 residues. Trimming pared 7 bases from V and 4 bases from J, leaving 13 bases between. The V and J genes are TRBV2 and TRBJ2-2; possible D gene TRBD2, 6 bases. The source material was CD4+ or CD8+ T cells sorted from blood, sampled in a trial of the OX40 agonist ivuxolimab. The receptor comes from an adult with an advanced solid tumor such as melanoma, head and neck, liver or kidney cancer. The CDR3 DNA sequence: TGTGCCAGCAAAGCGGGTCAATTCACCGGGGAGCTGTTTTTT. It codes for CASKAGQFTGELFF.